This is a list of T cell receptor beta chains from one sample in a study of regulatory T cells in long-lasting Graves disease. TCRdb fed the multiplex PCR reads into MiXCR, producing one record per CDR3 protein. The sample records around 230,000 distinct CDR3 sequences, about a sixth being singletons. The sequences come from peripheral blood mononuclear cells (PBMCs), collected at new diagnosis, from a patient treated with antithyroid drugs. These receptors all come from a female donor with Graves disease. Each CDR3 is given with its conserved first and last residue. Each record gives: clone size, D gene, J gene, V gene, CDR3 length, CDR3 protein, CDR3 DNA. A D gene is named only where the DNA matches it firmly. Clone size is stated in some rows and not others, as once, few, many or a class when expanded.

many	.	TRBJ2-7	TRBV7-9	12	CASSLGPGEQYF	TGTGCCAGCAGCTTAGGTCCCGGCGAGCAGTACTTC
many	.	TRBJ2-4	TRBV10-3	16	CAITPLLTLAKNIQYF	TGTGCCATCACGCCTCTCCTGACGTTAGCCAAAAACATTCAGTACTTC
many	.	TRBJ1-1	TRBV12-3/TRBV12-4	14	CASTRGSLDTEAFF	TGTGCCAGCACAAGGGGGTCTTTGGACACTGAAGCTTTCTTT
many	.	TRBJ2-3	TRBV7-8	15	CASSPTSTGKDTQYF	TGTGCCAGCAGCCCAACGTCGACGGGGAAAGATACGCAGTATTTT
.	.	TRBJ1-5	TRBV19	13	CASSISRDQPQHF	TGTGCCAGTAGTATTAGTAGGGATCAGCCCCAGCATTTT
many	.	TRBJ2-3	TRBV24-1	13	CATSDGSLDTQYF	TGTGCCACCAGTGATGGGAGTCTGGATACGCAGTATTTT
many	.	TRBJ1-1	TRBV20-1	13	CSASKASNTEAFF	TGCAGTGCTAGTAAGGCGTCGAACACTGAAGCTTTCTTT
many	TRBD1	TRBJ1-5	TRBV10-3	15	CAISGGQGSNQPQHF	TGTGCCATCAGTGGGGGACAGGGTAGCAATCAGCCCCAGCATTTT
.	.	TRBJ1-4	TRBV28	15	CASSLRTEANEKLFF	TGTGCCAGCAGTTTGAGGACAGAGGCTAATGAAAAACTGTTTTTT
many	.	TRBJ2-3	TRBV11-2	11	CTSSFLDTQYF	TGTACCAGCAGCTTTTTGGATACGCAGTATTTT
many	.	TRBJ1-1	TRBV27	15	CASTTPGGGDTEAFF	TGTGCCAGCACCACACCGGGGGGGGGGGACACTGAAGCTTTCTTT
many	TRBD1	TRBJ1-1	TRBV11-2	14	CASSSGQANTEAFF	TGTGCCAGCAGCTCGGGACAGGCGAACACTGAAGCTTTCTTT
many	.	TRBJ2-3	TRBV3-1	15	CASSLRSSRTDSQYF	TGTGCCAGCAGCTTACGGAGTTCTAGGACAGATTCGCAGTATTTT
.	.	TRBJ1-2	TRBV12-3/TRBV12-4	18	CASSERGGGNIEGYGYTF	TGTGCCAGCAGTGAAAGGGGGGGGGGGAACATTGAGGGCTATGGCTACACCTTC
many	TRBD1	TRBJ1-6	TRBV7-9	17	CASSENRDRASYSPLHF	TGTGCCAGCAGCGAAAACCGGGACAGGGCATCATATTCACCCCTCCACTTT
many	TRBD2	TRBJ2-7	TRBV19	16	CASSRASGLADYEQYF	TGTGCCAGTAGTAGAGCCTCGGGACTAGCGGACTACGAGCAGTACTTC
.	TRBD1	TRBJ2-7	TRBV6-2/TRBV6-3	15	CASSFRGTGGYEQYF	TGTGCCAGCAGCTTCCGTGGGACAGGGGGCTACGAGCAGTACTTC
.	.	TRBJ1-1	TRBV4-1	14	CASSQEITGWGAFF	TGCGCCAGCAGCCAAGAAATCACAGGGTGGGGAGCTTTCTTT
.	.	TRBJ2-7	TRBV19	14	CASSMNRRVYEQYF	TGTGCCAGTAGTATGAACAGGAGAGTTTACGAGCAGTACTTC
many	.	TRBJ2-7	TRBV28	13	CASSFSSSYEQYF	TGTGCCAGCAGTTTCTCTAGCTCCTACGAGCAGTACTTC
.	.	TRBJ2-3	TRBV24-1	19	CATSDFGGITGDATDTQYF	TGTGCCACCAGTGATTTTGGCGGGATAACGGGCGATGCCACAGATACGCAGTATTTT
few	.	TRBJ1-6	TRBV7-6	15	CASSVRGGGDSPLHF	TGTGCCAGCAGCGTCAGAGGGGGGGGCGATTCACCCCTCCACTTT
.	TRBD2	TRBJ2-7	TRBV28	15	CASSGSGRAGYEQYF	TGTGCCAGCAGTGGTAGCGGGAGGGCCGGGTACGAGCAGTACTTC